The source of this TCR beta chain is a study of blood T cell repertoires in COVID-19 (dated by TCRdb to about 2020). For the wider study: The collaborator samples originated in the United States, Italy and Spain and spanned the acute and convalescent phases of COVID-19. The prospective study material was composed of cDNA or gDNA derived from T cells, B-cell-depleted T cells, or PBMCs. Where HLA class I and class II types were available, the types were taken from metadata supplied by the sample provider, not from assay-based typing. Nearly every sample came with metadata listing a de-identified subject ID, COVID-19 status, age in years and sex. The repertoires were released in a freely available public database meant as a resource for research on the immune response to SARS-CoV-2. Deeply sampled blood TCRbeta repertoires from subjects exposed to, actively infected with, or recovered from COVID-19 were included in the dataset. The samples were drawn from two sources: the first 160 participants of the ongoing ImmuneRACE study, and some 1,300 subjects contributed by 6 global collaborators. The paper as a whole reports these results and caveats: Clinical and demographic metadata were provided uncurated, with the amount varying by source and participant.

TCRbeta CDR3 regions were amplified from genomic DNA using the immunoSEQ Assay, a bias-controlled multiplex PCR. Per the original workflow: Nucleated cell counts per sample were estimated from amplification of reference gene primers within the assay. To quantify the absolute abundance of each unique TCRbeta CDR3 rearrangement, sequence reads were collapsed and filtered. For each sample, productive Simpson clonality was calculated as the square root of Simpson's diversity index over productive rearrangements. TCRdb carries this immuneACCESS record with in-frame sequences only. Its versions omit some clonotypes, under half of them owing to an unresolved V gene in the studies checked, with the rest unexplained. Clone size and the V and J calls come from that table; the DNA yielded D and trimming. In this sample the table shows a few hundred thousand clones, over 80% of which occur a single time. The top ten clonotypes cover approximately 1.2% of the sample.

Regarding this clone: Its antigen remains undetermined. No much larger clonotype is one base removed from it; base qualities were not supplied.

Participants in the prospective study were enrolled through a virtual design, were aged roughly 18 to 100 years, and lived in approximately 25 United States geographic areas. Cohort assignment in the prospective study relied on participant-reported clinical history from a screening survey and a study questionnaire. In the prospective study, mobile phlebotomists collected whole blood, serum and a nasopharyngeal or oropharyngeal swab from each participant. Prospective study participants could optionally give additional blood draws and questionnaires over an approximately two-month period. Before DNA extraction, blood samples from the prospective study were shipped at room temperature or frozen. V lost 5 bases and J lost 6 bases, and the count of bases not matched to a germline gene is 6. Taken from the germline V gene, the CDR1 and CDR2 loops are SGHTA and FQGNSA. The CDR3 measures 13 amino acids from cysteine to phenylalanine. Solely the CDR3 DNA is kept, with 39 bases framed from the first base.

The sample was PBMCs or T cells enriched from blood (not recorded which). The chain joins TRBV7-2 to TRBJ1-1; TRBD1 lines up with 7 middle nucleotides. The sequence came from a human donor in a cohort exposed to, infected with or recovered from COVID-19 (not recorded which). The donor label of this sample is uncertain. The CDR3 has the sequence CASSQGGIAEAFF. At the DNA level, the sequence is TGTGCCAGCAGCCAAGGGGGCATAGCTGAAGCTTTCTTT.